These 20 T cell receptor beta chains came from one sample sequenced in a study of T cells and Merkel cell carcinoma outcomes. Profiling relied on immunoSEQ multiplex PCR, and the TCRdb table lists in-frame clones only, not all of them. The sample shows about 19,000 clones, about 80% of them seen only once. Sequenced input: tumor tissue from Merkel cell carcinoma. The receptors originated from a human donor with Merkel cell carcinoma.

This clone was seen just once. This chain connects TRBV19 to TRBJ1-4, with D unclear. V lost 9 bases and J 6 bases, leaving 29 bases between the germline ends. Germline values: CDR1 LNHDA, CDR2 SQIVND (reference sequence). The CDR3 is 18 amino acids. This CDR3 is CASKSPPFMTGPYEKLFF. The CDR3 DNA reads TGTGCCAGCAAAAGCCCGCCGTTTATGACCGGCCCTTATGAAAAACTGTTTTTT.

This sequence joins TRBV10-3 and TRBJ1-2, with TRBD1 identical over 8 bases. CDR3 length equals 15 residues. V was clipped by 3 bases and J by 8 bases; unmatched bases: 11. CDR1 is ENHRY, CDR2 SYGVKD, per germline. CDR3 sequence: CAISESGGWTGGYTF. The CDR3, as DNA: TGTGCCATCAGTGAATCAGGGGGCTGGACTGGGGGCTACACCTTC.

The chain recombines TRBV5-4 with TRBJ1-2, with D perhaps matching TRBD1 (6 bases). The V and J ends lost 0 bases and 4 bases respectively, with 25 bases between them. CDR1 is SGHNT and CDR2 is YYREEE in the germline V gene (reference sequence). The CDR3 length is 19 residues. CDR3 in amino acids: CASSLGKGGKSPSSYGYTF. The CDR3, as DNA: TGTGCCAGCAGCTTGGGAAAAGGGGGAAAGTCTCCCTCATCCTATGGCTACACCTTC.

This chain connects TRBV7-9 to TRBJ2-1, with TRBD2 identical over 12 bases. The CDR3 consists of 15 residues. With 3 bases clipped from V and 8 bases from J, the junction kept 5 bases outside the gene matches. Germline CDR1 and CDR2: SEHNR and FQNEAQ (reference sequence). The CDR3 DNA reads TGTGCCAGCAGCTTGACTAGCGGGAGACGAGATGAGCAGTTCTTC. It encodes CASSLTSGRRDEQFF. Filled out from reference TRBV7-9 and TRBJ2-1, the complete variable domain reads DTGVSQNPRHKITKRGQNVTFRCDPISEHNRLYWYRQTLGQGPEFLTYFQNEAQLEKSRLLSDRFSAERPKGSFSTLEIQRTEQGDSAMYLCASSLTSGRRDEQFFGPGTRLTVL.

J is TRBJ2-3 and V is TRBV6-5; 8 nucleotides align to TRBD1. Germline lookup yields CDR1 MNHEY and CDR2 SVGAGI. The ends lost 4 bases at V and 1 base at J; junction bases unmatched: 7. The CDR3 totals 16 residues. This chain's CDR3 is CASSSDRGTGTDTQYF. As DNA, the CDR3 is TGTGCCAGCAGTTCCGACAGGGGAACCGGCACAGATACGCAGTATTTT.

V is TRBV5-1 and J is TRBJ2-3; D is unresolved. There are 12 residues in the CDR3. V lost 4 bases, J lost 6 bases, and 9 bases lay in between. Germline loops: CDR1 SGHRS, CDR2 YFSETQ. The CDR3 sequence: CASSNTWDTQYF. CDR3 nucleotides: TGCGCCAGCAGCAATACTTGGGATACGCAGTATTTT.

This clone turned up a few times. The chain couples TRBV29-1 to TRBJ2-1; D remains ambiguous. Germline V gives CDR1 SQVTM, CDR2 ANQGSEA. Trimming removed 7 bases from V and 9 bases from J, with 13 bases in between. CDR3 length: 11 amino acids. CDR3 sequence reads: CSGGQGIEQFF. For the CDR3, the DNA is TGCAGCGGGGGTCAAGGGATTGAGCAGTTCTTC.

The chain links TRBV2 to TRBJ2-3; 7 bases are a match to TRBD2. This CDR3 has 15 residues. The V segment lost 8 bases and the J segment 3 bases; nucleotides outside the gene matches: 11. Germline CDR1 SNHLY, CDR2 FYNNEI. For the CDR3, the DNA is TGTGCCAGCGGACCGGGACTACGTGAGACAGATACGCAGTATTTT. Amino acid sequence: CASGPGLRETDTQYF.

J is TRBJ2-6 and V is TRBV19; D gene unclear. V was trimmed by 3 bases and J by 3 bases, leaving 9 bases between them. The CDR3 totals 15 residues. Germline V gene data show CDR1 as LNHDA and CDR2 as SQIVND (reference sequence). Here the CDR3 DNA reads TGTGCCAGTAGTATCCCTTCCTTTGGGGCCAACGTCCTGACTTTC. This sequence encodes CASSIPSFGANVLTF.

Worth noting for this clone: At one end, the junction sequence differs from germline, possibly due to a read error. The genes are TRBV9 and TRBJ1-3, with D possibly TRBD1 on 5 matching bases. This CDR3 has 16 amino acids. Germline V CDR1 and CDR2: SGDLS, YYNGEE. CDR3 DNA sequence: TGTACCAGCAGCGTGGCAGGGCGATACTCTGGAAACACCATATATTTT. Its protein product is CTSSVAGRYSGNTIYF.

The V gene is TRBV28, the J gene TRBJ1-5; possibly TRBD1 for D (5 bases). Germline CDR1 reads MDHEN; CDR2 reads SYDVKM. Trimming took off 8 bases at V and 2 bases at J, with 13 bases between the two ends. The CDR3 runs to 14 residues. CDR3 DNA sequence: TGTGCCAGCGGGGCGGGGCGGGGCAATCAGCCCCAGCATTTT. This gives the protein CASGAGRGNQPQHF.

Only one count was recorded for this clone. This sequence joins TRBV5-1 and TRBJ1-2; TRBD1 matches 7 bases. The germline V gene has CDR1 SGHRS and CDR2 YFSETQ. The CDR3 contains 15 residues. The V and J ends lost 0 bases and 0 bases, in that order; junction bases with no gene match: 2. The CDR3 DNA sequence: TGCGCCAGCAGCTTGGATCAGGGGGCTAACTATGGCTACACCTTC. Its translation: CASSLDQGANYGYTF.

This chain links TRBV5-1 with TRBJ1-1; TRBD1 agrees at 7 bases. The CDR3 runs to 15 residues. V shed 4 bases, J shed 6 bases, and the junction held 12 bases outside the gene matches. Germline V lookup: CDR1 SGHRS, CDR2 YFSETQ. The CDR3 DNA sequence: TGCGCCAGCAGCCTTGACAGGGAAGTAAGGTCTGAAGCTTTCTTT. This codes for CASSLDREVRSEAFF. The full variable domain, with the rest looked up from reference TRBV5-1 and TRBJ1-1, is KAGVTQTPRYLIKTRGQQVTLSCSPISGHRSVSWYQQTPGQGLQFLFEYFSETQRNKGNFPGRFSGRQFSNSRSEMNVSTLELGDSALYLCASSLDREVRSEAFFGQGTRLTVV.

This chain connects TRBV4-1 to TRBJ1-6, with 7 bases matching TRBD1. The junction had 14 bases not matched to a gene; V was cut back by 2 bases and J by 10 bases. The CDR3 has 17 amino acids. The germline V gene encodes CDR1 MGHRA and CDR2 YSYEKL. The CDR3 loop is CASSQQGQTFLNSPLHF. CDR3 DNA sequence: TGCGCCAGCAGCCAACAGGGACAGACTTTCTTAAACTCACCCCTCCACTTT.

This clone showed up just a few times. The chain carries TRBV11-3 and TRBJ2-5; TRBD1 matches at 8 bases. Germline V CDR1 and CDR2: SGHNT, YENEEA. V was clipped by 4 bases and J by 5 bases; unmatched bases: 9. The CDR3 runs 15 residues. CDR3 amino acids: CASSSGLRGQETQYF. The CDR3 bases are TGTGCCAGCAGCTCGGGCCTCAGGGGGCAGGAGACCCAGTACTTC.

The rearrangement uses TRBV7-9 and TRBJ1-2; D call uncertain. CDR3 length equals 10 residues. Germline CDR1 SEHNR, CDR2 FQNEAQ (reference sequence). V was cut by 8 bases and J by 7 bases, with 8 bases left in between. The CDR3 DNA sequence: TGTGCCAGCCTCCGTCGTGGCTACACCTTC. This encodes CASLRRGYTF.

This clone was found a few times. V is TRBV7-6 and J is TRBJ2-5; 9 bases line up with TRBD1. Per the germline V gene, CDR1 is SGHVS and CDR2 is FNYEAQ. The CDR3 has 14 residues. The junction had 6 bases not matched to a gene; V was cut back by 1 base and J by 9 bases. Written as DNA, the CDR3 is TGTGCCAGCAGCTTAGAACAGGGGGCAGTTCCCCAGTACTTC. Translation gives CASSLEQGAVPQYF.

The J gene is TRBJ1-1, the V gene TRBV5-1; D call uncertain. The CDR3 totals 14 residues. Trimming cost V 4 bases and J 1 base, with 11 bases left between them. Looked up from germline, CDR1 is SGHRS and CDR2 is YFSETQ. The CDR3 here is CASSRGQGNTEAFF. The CDR3 DNA sequence: TGCGCCAGCAGCCGAGGTCAAGGGAACACTGAAGCTTTCTTT.

CDR3 protein: CSVRTGGLISPLHF. The CDR3 DNA follows: TGCAGCGTTCGGACAGGGGGCTTAATTTCACCCCTCCACTTT. The chain joins TRBV29-1 to TRBJ1-6; 11 bases are a match to TRBD1. Germline lookup yields CDR1 SQVTM and CDR2 ANQGSEA. V was clipped by 5 bases and J by 9 bases; unmatched bases: 6. CDR3 length equals 14 residues.

The genes are TRBV4-2 and TRBJ2-7, with a tentative D call TRBD1 (7 bases). CDR1 and CDR2 (germline): LGHNA, YNFKEQ. Trimming stripped 4 bases from V and 1 base from J, with 14 bases between. There are 15 residues in the CDR3. This chain's CDR3 is CASSPRDSRSYEQYF. The CDR3 bases are TGTGCCAGCAGCCCGCGGGACAGCCGGTCCTACGAGCAGTACTTC.